These 27 T cell receptor beta chains originate from one sample sequenced in a study of vaccination and CD4 T cells after COVID-19. Sample treatment: approximately 11-day PBMC culture with coronavirus spike peptide pools or control peptides (ViraFEST assay). These TCRs are of unknown antigen specificity. Sequencing of cultured CD4+ T cell DNA used the Oncomine TCR Beta short-read assay. MiXCR, run by TCRdb on the PCR reads, gives a single entry per CDR3 protein. Of some 8,000 distinct CDR3 sequences in the sample, about 55% are singletons; the top ten hold about 49%. Sequencing was performed on CD4+ T cells from blood, cultured in vitro. Receptor source: a human donor who had recovered from COVID-19.

The rearrangement joins TRBV20-1 to TRBJ2-5; 13 bases agree with TRBD2. Germline trimming cut 5 bases from V and 5 bases from J; bases unmatched to any gene: 8. The CDR3 length is 15 residues. Per the germline V gene, CDR1 is DFQATT and CDR2 is SNEGSKA (reference sequence). CDR3 amino acids: CSARTSGGASETQYF. CDR3 nucleotides: TGCAGTGCTCGAACTAGCGGGGGGGCCAGTGAGACCCAGTACTTC.

The chain employs TRBV12-3 or TRBV12-4 and TRBJ2-5; 12 nucleotides align to TRBD2. V was clipped by 5 bases and J by 4 bases; unmatched bases: 14. The CDR3 consists of 18 residues. CDR3 in amino acids: CASSHPSGGADRLETQYF. The CDR3 region has the DNA TGTGCCAGCAGTCATCCTAGCGGGGGGGCGGATCGTCTAGAGACCCAGTACTTC.

The chain has TRBV4-1 and TRBJ2-5; 9 bases are shared with TRBD2. Germline-derived CDR1 and CDR2 are MGHRA and YSYEKL. The CDR3 covers 15 residues. V lost 4 bases and J lost 5; bases outside the gene matches: 8. CDR3 sequence reads: CASSRPTGTSETQYF. The CDR3 DNA follows: TGCGCCAGCAGCCGCCCAACCGGGACTAGCGAGACCCAGTACTTC.

The chain is built from TRBV12-3 or TRBV12-4 and TRBJ1-1, with D tentatively TRBD1 (6 bases). V lost 6 bases to trimming and J lost 5 bases, with 22 bases between them. The CDR3 has 16 residues. The CDR3: CASRTGTRTDRTEAFF. CDR3 sequence (DNA): TGTGCCAGCAGGACCGGGACAAGGACGGATCGGACTGAAGCTTTCTTT.

The chain combines TRBV10-3 with TRBJ1-2; TRBD1 is a possible D gene (5 bases). Trimming removed 4 bases from V and 2 bases from J, with 11 bases in between. Germline values: CDR1 ENHRY, CDR2 SYGVKD. The CDR3 length is 14 residues. This CDR3 is CAISVQASNYGYTF. DNA for the CDR3: TGTGCCATCAGTGTACAGGCTTCAAACTATGGCTACACCTTC.

The chain is built from TRBV9 and TRBJ1-1, with a possible D match to TRBD1 (5 bases). Looked up from germline, CDR1 is SGDLS and CDR2 is YYNGEE. The V gene lost 4 bases and the J gene lost 3 bases, with 7 bases spanning the gap. This CDR3 is 12 amino acids long. CDR3 bases: TGTGCCAGCAGCTCGGGGGACACTGAAGCTTTCTTT. Protein sequence: CASSSGDTEAFF.

This sequence joins TRBV5-1 and TRBJ2-7; D not resolved. The length of the CDR3 is 13 residues. Trimming stripped 0 bases from V and 0 bases from J, with 4 bases between. Germline V lookup: CDR1 SGHRS, CDR2 YFSETQ. The chain's CDR3 is CASSLASSYEQYF. CDR3 nucleotide sequence: TGCGCCAGCAGCTTGGCCTCCTCCTACGAGCAGTACTTC.

The rearrangement links TRBV12-3 or TRBV12-4 to TRBJ1-1, with unresolved D. The CDR3 is made up of 13 amino acids. V was shortened by 2 bases and J by 0 bases, with 4 bases between the two germline ends. CDR3 region: CASSLWMNTEAFF. CDR3 bases: TGTGCCAGCAGTTTATGGATGAACACTGAAGCTTTCTTT.

V and J are TRBV5-6 and TRBJ1-1; the D is unclear. The CDR3 sequence is 13 residues long. The V gene's germline CDR1 is SGHDT and CDR2 YYEEEE. V was pared by 6 bases and J by 2 bases, with 11 bases between. The CDR3 DNA sequence: TGTGCCAGCACCTCGGGGATTAACACTGAAGCTTTCTTT. This translates into CASTSGINTEAFF.

This clonotype was counted a few times. The rearrangement links TRBV7-2 to TRBJ1-2; the D gene is possibly TRBD1 (5 bases). Trimming left V 5 bases short and J 8 bases short, with 15 bases between. The V gene's germline CDR1 is SGHTA and CDR2 FQGNSA. The CDR3 is made up of 13 amino acids. CDR3 protein: CASSPGAGDGYTF. CDR3 nucleotides: TGTGCCAGCAGCCCCGGGGCGGGTGACGGCTACACCTTC.

The V call is TRBV7-9, the J call TRBJ2-7; 9 positions match TRBD1. CDR1 SEHNR and CDR2 FQNEAQ come from the germline V gene (reference sequence). The CDR3 contains 14 residues. The junction had 4 bases not matched to a gene; V was cut back by 4 bases and J by 3 bases. In DNA, the CDR3 is TGTGCCAGCAGCTCCCGGGACAGGGTCTACGAGCAGTACTTC. Translating gives CASSSRDRVYEQYF.

The table lists this clonotype with a few counts. The chain combines TRBV5-4 with TRBJ1-6; TRBD1 matches at 7 bases. Germline V gives CDR1 SGHNT, CDR2 YYREEE (reference sequence). The trim removed 4 bases at V and 8 bases at J, leaving 9 bases unmatched. The CDR3 has 15 residues. The CDR3 nucleotides are TGTGCCAGCAGCCGGGCCCTTCAGGGGGATTCACCCCTCCACTTT. As protein: CASSRALQGDSPLHF.

This chain joins TRBV9 and TRBJ1-2; D is unresolved. There are 12 residues in the CDR3. CDR1 is SGDLS, CDR2 YYNGEE, per germline. Trimming pared 0 bases from V and 5 bases from J, leaving 5 bases between. The CDR3 is CASSVDSYGYTF. CDR3 sequence (DNA): TGTGCCAGCAGCGTAGACAGTTATGGCTACACCTTC.

DNA for the CDR3: TGCAGTGCTAGATCTCCGGGACTAGCGGGGGGGCGGGAGACCCAGTACTTC. Translated, it gives CSARSPGLAGGRETQYF. The rearrangement uses TRBV20-1 and TRBJ2-5; 16 positions match TRBD2. The V gene's germline CDR1 is DFQATT and CDR2 SNEGSKA (reference sequence). CDR3 size: 17 residues. V lost 2 bases and J lost 5; bases outside the gene matches: 8.

The chain couples TRBV11-2 to TRBJ2-2; D perhaps matches TRBD2 (7 bases). Germline V gives CDR1 SGHAT, CDR2 FQNNGV. V was pared by 5 bases and J by 7 bases, with 23 bases between. There are 17 residues in the CDR3. Written as DNA, the CDR3 is TGTGCCAGCAGCCCCGGGTATCGGCGGGGGCAGAGCGGGGAGCTGTTTTTT. It is translated as CASSPGYRRGQSGELFF.

This clonotype came up a few times. The rearrangement joins TRBV7-2 to TRBJ1-4; 8 bases align to TRBD1. V was pared by 6 bases and J by 3 bases, with 3 bases of the junction left unmatched. Germline lookup yields CDR1 SGHTA and CDR2 FQGNSA. This CDR3 is 14 amino acids long. The CDR3 nucleotides are TGTGCCAGCAGGCCGACAGGGGCTAATGAAAAACTGTTTTTT. Protein sequence: CASRPTGANEKLFF.

The CDR3 bases are TGTGCCAGCAGCCAGGACAGGGGGGAGGACATTCAGTACTTC. Its protein product is CASSQDRGEDIQYF. V usage is TRBV7-9 and J usage is TRBJ2-4; 10 bases agree with TRBD1. The CDR3 runs 14 residues. Per germline, CDR1 SEHNR and CDR2 FQNEAQ (reference sequence). J lost 8 bases, V lost 5 bases, and 6 bases had no gene match.

This clonotype was picked up a small number of times. The rearrangement joins TRBV11-3 to TRBJ2-3; D ambiguous. The CDR3 loop spans 14 amino acids. The V and J ends lost 1 base and 3 bases respectively, with 8 bases between them. Germline CDR1 and CDR2: SGHNT and YENEEA. CDR3 nucleotide sequence: TGTGCCAGCAGCTTAGGCAGAGGAACAGATACGCAGTATTTT. It translates to CASSLGRGTDTQYF.

The rearrangement joins TRBV4-3 to TRBJ2-7, with a weak D call TRBD2 (5 bases). The germline CDR1 and CDR2 sequences are LGHNA and YSLEER. Trimming cost V 3 bases and J 7 bases, with 19 bases left between them. The CDR3 is 15 amino acids. This CDR3 is CASSQGNSGPREQYF. DNA for the CDR3: TGCGCCAGCAGCCAGGGAAACAGCGGCCCTAGGGAGCAGTACTTC.

The DNA for the CDR3 is TGCGCCAGCAGTTCTCCCAGGGACGGCTACACCTTC. Amino acid sequence: CASSSPRDGYTF. The chain couples TRBV23-1 to TRBJ1-2; D perhaps matches TRBD1 (5 bases). TRBV23-1 is known as an ORF, though its function is uncertain. The CDR3 is made up of 12 amino acids. The germline V and J ends were trimmed by 5 bases and 8 bases, with 12 bases remaining between them.

The rearrangement uses TRBV2 and TRBJ1-2; no definite D call. The germline V and J ends were trimmed by 1 base and 4 bases, with 10 bases remaining between them. The CDR3 consists of 14 residues. Germline CDR1 reads SNHLY; CDR2 reads FYNNEI. CDR3 nucleotides: TGTGCCAGCAGTGAAGGTGGCAGATCCTATGGCTACACCTTC. Translated, it gives CASSEGGRSYGYTF.

A remark on this clonotype: Compared with germline, one end of the junction differs, possibly owing to a read error. The rearrangement uses TRBV5-4 and TRBJ2-1, with D uncertain. Germline V gene lookup returns CDR1 SGHNT and CDR2 YYREEE (reference sequence). The CDR3 has 15 amino acids. The CDR3 loop reads CASSQDGRNYNEQFF. The CDR3 DNA sequence: TGCGCCAGCAGCCAAGATGGGCGGAACTACAATGAGCAGTTCTTC.

J is TRBJ2-5 and V is TRBV21-1; TRBD1 is the table's D call, not checked against the DNA. TRBV21-1 is flagged as a pseudogene. The CDR3 loop spans 15 amino acids. The CDR3, as DNA: TGTGCCAGCAGCACCAGGACAGGGTGGCAAGAGACCCAGTACTTC. Translated: CASSTRTGWQETQYF.

This clonotype was observed a handful of times. This chain connects TRBV7-9 to TRBJ2-5; D is possibly TRBD1 or TRBD2 (6 bases each). Germline loops: CDR1 SEHNR, CDR2 FQNEAQ (reference sequence). CDR3 length: 15 residues. Deletions cut 2 bases from V and 1 base from J, with 11 bases between. The CDR3 region is CASSLPPGAQETQYF. The CDR3 region has the DNA TGTGCCAGCAGCTTACCACCGGGGGCCCAAGAGACCCAGTACTTC. Complete variable domain (other parts from reference TRBV7-9 and TRBJ2-5): DTGVSQNPRHKITKRGQNVTFRCDPISEHNRLYWYRQTLGQGPEFLTYFQNEAQLEKSRLLSDRFSAERPKGSFSTLEIQRTEQGDSAMYLCASSLPPGAQETQYFGPGTRLLVL.

This chain joins TRBV19 and TRBJ2-2; D possibly corresponds to TRBD2 (6 bases). The CDR3 consists of 14 residues. V gave up 5 bases and J gave up 1 base, with 8 bases separating them. Germline CDR1 LNHDA, CDR2 SQIVND (reference sequence). CDR3 sequence: CASSGGKNTGELFF. The CDR3 nucleotides read TGTGCCAGTAGTGGAGGGAAGAACACCGGGGAGCTGTTTTTT.

This rearrangement joins TRBV6-2 or TRBV6-3 to TRBJ2-7; tentative D call: TRBD2 (7 bases). Germline assignment: CDR1 MNHEY and CDR2 SVGEGT. The length of the CDR3 is 14 residues. Trimming left V 2 bases short and J 0 bases short, with 8 bases between. The CDR3 loop reads CASSYGGASYEQYF. The CDR3 bases are TGTGCCAGCAGTTACGGGGGGGCCTCCTACGAGCAGTACTTC.

This clonotype was counted between two and nine times. V and J are TRBV2 and TRBJ1-6; D is unclear. Germline V lookup: CDR1 SNHLY, CDR2 FYNNEI. Trimming pared 8 bases from V and 11 bases from J, leaving 16 bases between. The CDR3 is made up of 13 amino acids. CDR3 loop: CASHGGSRTPLHF. DNA of the CDR3: TGTGCCAGCCACGGAGGGTCGAGGACACCCCTCCACTTT.